This record concerns one TCR beta chain sequence. What it binds is not known. Trimming left V 1 base short and J 2 bases short, with 8 bases between. The CDR3 contains 15 residues. The germline gives CDR1 MDHEN, CDR2 SYDVKM. The assay was immunoSEQ multiplex PCR, and TCRdb's table has in-frame clones only and misses some. The repertoire holds 180,000 or so clones, with roughly 91% as singletons. These data originate in a study of shared clonotypes between healthy human individuals. Study results and limitations: Represented genetic and exposure-history diversity was restricted by having few donors.

The source is a woman in her 30s in good health. The chain is built from TRBV28 and TRBJ2-2; D not certain. The sequenced material came from naive CD4+ T cells sorted from blood. The subset: CD45RA+ positively selected. The CDR3 region is CASSLLSGNTGELFF. In DNA form, the CDR3 reads TGTGCCAGCAGTTTATTGTCAGGAAACACCGGGGAGCTGTTTTTT.